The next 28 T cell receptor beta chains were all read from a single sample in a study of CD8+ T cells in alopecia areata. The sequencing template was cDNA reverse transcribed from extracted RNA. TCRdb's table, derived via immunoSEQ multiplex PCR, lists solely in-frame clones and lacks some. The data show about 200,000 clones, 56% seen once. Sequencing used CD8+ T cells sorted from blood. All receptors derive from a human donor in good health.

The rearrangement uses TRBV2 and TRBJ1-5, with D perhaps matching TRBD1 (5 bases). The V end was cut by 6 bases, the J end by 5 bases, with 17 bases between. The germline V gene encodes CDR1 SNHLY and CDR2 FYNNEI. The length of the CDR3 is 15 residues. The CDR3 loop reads CASRAGPGSDQPQHF. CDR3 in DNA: TGTGCCAGCAGAGCTGGGCCAGGGTCGGATCAGCCCCAGCATTTT.

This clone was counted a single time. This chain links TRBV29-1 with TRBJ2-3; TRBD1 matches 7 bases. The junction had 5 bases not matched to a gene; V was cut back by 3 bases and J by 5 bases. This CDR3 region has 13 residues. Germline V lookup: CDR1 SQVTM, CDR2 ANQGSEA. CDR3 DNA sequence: TGCAGCGTTGAGGGCGGACAGGTAGATACGCAGTATTTT. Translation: CSVEGGQVDTQYF.

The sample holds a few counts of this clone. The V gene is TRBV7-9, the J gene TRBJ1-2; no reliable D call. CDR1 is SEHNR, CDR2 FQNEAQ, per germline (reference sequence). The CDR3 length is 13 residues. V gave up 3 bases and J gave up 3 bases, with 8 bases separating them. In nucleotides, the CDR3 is TGTGCCAGCAGCTTCGGGGAGTACTATGGCTACACCTTC. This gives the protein CASSFGEYYGYTF.

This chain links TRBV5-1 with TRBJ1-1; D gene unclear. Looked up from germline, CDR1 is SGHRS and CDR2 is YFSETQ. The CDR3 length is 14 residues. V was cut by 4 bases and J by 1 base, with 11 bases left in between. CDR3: CASSPGRQNTEAFF. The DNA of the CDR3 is TGCGCCAGCAGCCCCGGAAGGCAGAACACTGAAGCTTTCTTT.

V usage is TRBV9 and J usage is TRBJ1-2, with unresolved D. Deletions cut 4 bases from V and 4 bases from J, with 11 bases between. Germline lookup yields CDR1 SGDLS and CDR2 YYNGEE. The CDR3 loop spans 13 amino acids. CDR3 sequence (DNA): TGTGCCAGCAGCCGGCCAGACGGCTATGGCTACACCTTC. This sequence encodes CASSRPDGYGYTF.

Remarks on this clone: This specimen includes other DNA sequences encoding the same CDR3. The CDR3 sequence is CSVTGGSGELFF. The CDR3 DNA reads as TGCAGCGTTACAGGGGGCAGCGGGGAGCTGTTTTTT. This chain joins TRBV29-1 and TRBJ2-2, with 9 bases that match TRBD1. The CDR3 is made up of 12 amino acids. Germline assignment: CDR1 SQVTM and CDR2 ANQGSEA. After removal of 5 bases from V and 7 bases from J, the junction contained 2 bases not matched to a gene.

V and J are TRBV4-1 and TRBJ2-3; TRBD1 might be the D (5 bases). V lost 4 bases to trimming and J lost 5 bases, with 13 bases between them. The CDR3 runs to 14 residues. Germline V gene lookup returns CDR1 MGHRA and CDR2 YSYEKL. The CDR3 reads CASSPRSQGDTQYF. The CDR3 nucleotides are TGCGCCAGCAGCCCCCGGTCCCAGGGAGATACGCAGTATTTT.

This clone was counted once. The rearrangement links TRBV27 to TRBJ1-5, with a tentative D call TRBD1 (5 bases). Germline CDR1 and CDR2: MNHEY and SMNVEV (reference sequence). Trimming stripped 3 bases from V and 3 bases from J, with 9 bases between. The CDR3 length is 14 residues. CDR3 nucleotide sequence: TGTGCCAGCAGTTTCGGGGGGAACAATCAGCCCCAGCATTTT. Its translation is CASSFGGNNQPQHF.

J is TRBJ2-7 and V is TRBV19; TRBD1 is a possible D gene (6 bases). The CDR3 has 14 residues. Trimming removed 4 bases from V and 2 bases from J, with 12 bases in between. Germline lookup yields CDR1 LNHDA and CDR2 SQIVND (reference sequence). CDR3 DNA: TGTGCCAGTAGTAGTACAGGGTACACCTACGAGCAGTACTTC. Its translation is CASSSTGYTYEQYF.

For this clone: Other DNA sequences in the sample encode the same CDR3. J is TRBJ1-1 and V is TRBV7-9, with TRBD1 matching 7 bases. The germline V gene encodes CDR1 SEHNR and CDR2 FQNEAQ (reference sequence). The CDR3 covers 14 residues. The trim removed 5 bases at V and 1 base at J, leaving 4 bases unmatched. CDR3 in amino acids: CASSPRTGNTEAFF. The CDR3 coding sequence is TGTGCCAGCAGCCCGCGGACAGGGAACACTGAAGCTTTCTTT. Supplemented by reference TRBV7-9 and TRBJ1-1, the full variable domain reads DTGVSQNPRHKITKRGQNVTFRCDPISEHNRLYWYRQTLGQGPEFLTYFQNEAQLEKSRLLSDRFSAERPKGSFSTLEIQRTEQGDSAMYLCASSPRTGNTEAFFGQGTRLTVV.

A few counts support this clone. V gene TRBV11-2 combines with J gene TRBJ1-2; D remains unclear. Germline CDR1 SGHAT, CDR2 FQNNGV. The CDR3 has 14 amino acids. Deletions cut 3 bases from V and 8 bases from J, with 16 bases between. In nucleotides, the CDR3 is TGTGCCAGCAGCTTTTCATCACATCCTGCGGGCTACACCTTC. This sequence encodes CASSFSSHPAGYTF.

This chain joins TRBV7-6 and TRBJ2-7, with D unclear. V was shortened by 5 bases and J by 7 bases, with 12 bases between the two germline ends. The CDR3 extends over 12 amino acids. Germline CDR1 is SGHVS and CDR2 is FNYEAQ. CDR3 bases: TGTGCCAGCAGCGACAAGGTGACGGAGCAGTACTTC. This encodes CASSDKVTEQYF.

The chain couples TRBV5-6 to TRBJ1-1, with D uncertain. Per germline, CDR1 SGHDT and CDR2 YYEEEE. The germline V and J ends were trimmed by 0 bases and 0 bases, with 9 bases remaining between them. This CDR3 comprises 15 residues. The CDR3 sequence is CASSLAARLNTEAFF. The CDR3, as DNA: TGTGCCAGCAGCTTGGCCGCTAGACTGAACACTGAAGCTTTCTTT.

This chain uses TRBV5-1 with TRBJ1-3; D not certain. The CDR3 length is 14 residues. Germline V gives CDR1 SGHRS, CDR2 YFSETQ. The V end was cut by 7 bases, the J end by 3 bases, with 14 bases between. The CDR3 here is CASVTPEDGNTIYF. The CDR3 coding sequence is TGCGCCAGCGTGACGCCAGAAGATGGAAACACCATATATTTT.

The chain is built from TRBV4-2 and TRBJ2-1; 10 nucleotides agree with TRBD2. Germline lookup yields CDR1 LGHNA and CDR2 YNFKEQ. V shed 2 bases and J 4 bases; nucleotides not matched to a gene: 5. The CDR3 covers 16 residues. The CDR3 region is CASSQLAGAAYNEQFF. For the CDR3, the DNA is TGTGCCAGCAGCCAACTAGCGGGGGCGGCGTACAATGAGCAGTTCTTC.

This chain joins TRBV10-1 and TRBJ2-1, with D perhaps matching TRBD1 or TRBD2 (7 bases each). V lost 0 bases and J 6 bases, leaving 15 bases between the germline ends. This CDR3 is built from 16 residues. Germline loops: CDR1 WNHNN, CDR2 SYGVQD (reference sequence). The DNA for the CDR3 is TGCGCCAGCAGTGAGTCCAGGGGGGGCCTGATCAATGAGCAGTTCTTC. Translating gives CASSESRGGLINEQFF.

Written as DNA, the CDR3 is TGTGCCAGCAGTTTCCGGGACATGGCCTACAATGAGCAGTTCTTC. It translates to CASSFRDMAYNEQFF. The chain is built from TRBV27 and TRBJ2-1, with TRBD1 as a possible D gene (6 bases). The CDR3 loop spans 15 amino acids. Germline V gene sequence: CDR1 MNHEY, CDR2 SMNVEV (reference sequence). Trimming shortened V by 3 bases and J by 2 bases, and 11 bases separated the two germline ends.

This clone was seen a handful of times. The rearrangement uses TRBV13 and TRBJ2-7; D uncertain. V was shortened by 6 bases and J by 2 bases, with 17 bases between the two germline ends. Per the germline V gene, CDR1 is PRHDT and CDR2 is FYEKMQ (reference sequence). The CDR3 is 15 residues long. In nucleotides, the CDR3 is TGTGCCAGCAGTTCCTCGACGGGCCTAACCTACGAGCAGTACTTC. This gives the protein CASSSSTGLTYEQYF.

CDR3 coding DNA: TGTGCCAGCAGTGACGGGGGCACGAACACTGAAGCTTTCTTT. This translates into CASSDGGTNTEAFF. The chain has TRBV6-4 and TRBJ1-1, with a tentative D call TRBD1 (6 bases). Germline V gives CDR1 MRHNA, CDR2 SNTAGT. Deletions cut 2 bases from V and 1 base from J, with 8 bases between. The CDR3 is 14 amino acids.

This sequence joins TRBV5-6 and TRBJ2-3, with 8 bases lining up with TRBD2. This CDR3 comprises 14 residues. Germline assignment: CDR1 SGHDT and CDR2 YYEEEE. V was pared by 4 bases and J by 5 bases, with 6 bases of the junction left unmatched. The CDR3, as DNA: TGTGCCAGCAGCCGCGGGGGGCCGGTAGATACGCAGTATTTT. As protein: CASSRGGPVDTQYF.

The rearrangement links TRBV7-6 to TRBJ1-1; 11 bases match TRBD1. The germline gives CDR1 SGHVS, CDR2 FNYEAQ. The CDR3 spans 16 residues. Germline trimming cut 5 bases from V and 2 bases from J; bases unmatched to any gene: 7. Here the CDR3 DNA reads TGTGCCAGCAGCCATCCAGGGACAGGGGGAAACACTGAAGCTTTCTTT. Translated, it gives CASSHPGTGGNTEAFF.

This chain's CDR3 is CASSLGAQGTTEAFF. The DNA of the CDR3 is TGCGCCAGCAGCTTGGGGGCCCAGGGAACCACTGAAGCTTTCTTT. This rearrangement joins TRBV5-1 to TRBJ1-1; tentatively, D is TRBD1 (5 bases). CDR1 is SGHRS and CDR2 is YFSETQ in the germline V gene. The CDR3 has 15 residues. V lost 0 bases and J 4 bases, leaving 13 bases between the germline ends.

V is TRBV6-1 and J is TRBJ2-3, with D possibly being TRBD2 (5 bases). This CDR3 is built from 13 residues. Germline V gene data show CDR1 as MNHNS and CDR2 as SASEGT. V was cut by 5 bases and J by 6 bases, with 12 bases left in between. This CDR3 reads CASSPAEEDTQYF. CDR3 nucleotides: TGTGCCAGCAGTCCAGCGGAGGAGGATACGCAGTATTTT.

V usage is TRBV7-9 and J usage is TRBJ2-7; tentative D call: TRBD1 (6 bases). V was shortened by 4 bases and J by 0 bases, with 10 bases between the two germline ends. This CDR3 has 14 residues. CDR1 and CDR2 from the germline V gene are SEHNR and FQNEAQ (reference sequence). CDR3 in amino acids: CASSSMTGSYEQYF. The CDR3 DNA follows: TGTGCCAGCAGCTCAATGACAGGCTCCTACGAGCAGTACTTC.

The CDR3 DNA reads TGTGCCAGCAGCCTTGATGTGGGTAACTATGGCTACACCTTC. It yields the protein CASSLDVGNYGYTF. The chain links TRBV7-9 to TRBJ1-2; D remains unclear. Trimming pared 5 bases from V and 1 base from J, leaving 11 bases between. Germline loops: CDR1 SEHNR, CDR2 FQNEAQ (reference sequence). The CDR3 spans 14 residues. Full variable domain (outside the CDR3, taken from reference TRBV7-9 and TRBJ1-2): DTGVSQNPRHKITKRGQNVTFRCDPISEHNRLYWYRQTLGQGPEFLTYFQNEAQLEKSRLLSDRFSAERPKGSFSTLEIQRTEQGDSAMYLCASSLDVGNYGYTFGSGTRLTVV.

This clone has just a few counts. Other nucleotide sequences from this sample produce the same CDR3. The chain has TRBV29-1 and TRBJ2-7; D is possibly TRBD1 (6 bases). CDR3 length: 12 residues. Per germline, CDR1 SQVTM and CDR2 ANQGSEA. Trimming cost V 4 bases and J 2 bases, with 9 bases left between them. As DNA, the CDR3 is TGCAGCGTTGTACAGGGCCCCTACGAGCAGTACTTC. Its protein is CSVVQGPYEQYF.

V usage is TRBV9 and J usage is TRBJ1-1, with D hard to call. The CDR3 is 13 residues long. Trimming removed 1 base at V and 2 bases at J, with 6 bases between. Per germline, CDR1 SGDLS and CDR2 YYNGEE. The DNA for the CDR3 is TGTGCCAGCAGCGTACAGCTTAACACTGAAGCTTTCTTT. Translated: CASSVQLNTEAFF.

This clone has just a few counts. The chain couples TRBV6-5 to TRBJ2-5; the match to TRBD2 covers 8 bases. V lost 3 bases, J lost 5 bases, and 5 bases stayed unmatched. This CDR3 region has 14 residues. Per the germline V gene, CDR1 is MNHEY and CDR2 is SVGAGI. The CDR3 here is CASSYRGGLETQYF. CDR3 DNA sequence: TGTGCCAGCAGTTATCGGGGGGGCCTGGAGACCCAGTACTTC.